The 14 T cell receptor beta chains below come from one sample, sequenced in a study of CD8 T cells in ankylosing spondylitis. TCRdb reprocessed the 5' RACE reads via MiXCR and lists one record per CDR3 protein. The table shows about 250,000 distinct CDR3 sequences, with roughly 32% occurring only once. Sequencing input: blood, either unsorted or a sorted T cell fraction (not recorded which). These receptor sequences come from a male donor with ankylosing spondylitis or in good health (not recorded which).

The V and J genes are TRBV28 and TRBJ2-1; 12 nucleotides agree with TRBD2. This CDR3 is 15 amino acids long. Germline assignment: CDR1 MDHEN and CDR2 SYDVKM. V shed 3 bases and J 4 bases; nucleotides not matched to a gene: 1. The CDR3 DNA reads as TGTGCCAGCAGTTTCGGGACTAGCGGGTACAATGAGCAGTTCTTC. As protein: CASSFGTSGYNEQFF. Full variable domain (missing parts from reference TRBV28 and TRBJ2-1): DVKVTQSSRYLVKRTGEKVFLECVQDMDHENMFWYRQDPGLGLRLIYFSYDVKMKEKGDIPEGYSVSREKKERFSLILESASTNQTSMYLCASSFGTSGYNEQFFGPGTRLTVL.

This clonotype was found a few times. The CDR3, as DNA: TGTGCCAGCAGACAAAAGCCAAATGAAAAACTGTTTTTT. Residues: CASRQKPNEKLFF. This chain uses TRBV6-2 or TRBV6-3 with TRBJ1-4; D not resolved. The V gene lost 6 bases and the J gene lost 5 bases, with 10 bases spanning the gap. Germline V lookup: CDR1 MNHEY, CDR2 SVGEGT. The length of the CDR3 is 13 residues.

In its sample, this clonotype was seen a few times. The chain carries TRBV27 and TRBJ1-5; unclear D gene. The CDR3 is made up of 15 amino acids. Trimming pared 6 bases from V and 2 bases from J, leaving 14 bases between. CDR1 and CDR2 (germline): MNHEY, SMNVEV (reference sequence). The CDR3 spells CASSSKGWGNQPQHF. CDR3 nucleotide sequence: TGTGCCAGCAGCTCGAAGGGCTGGGGCAATCAGCCCCAGCATTTT.

This clonotype showed up many times. The V gene is TRBV20-1, the J gene TRBJ2-2, with D perhaps matching TRBD2 (5 bases). Germline lookup yields CDR1 DFQATT and CDR2 SNEGSKA (reference sequence). The CDR3 spans 15 residues. V was trimmed by 3 bases and J by 1 base, leaving 12 bases between them. CDR3 bases: TGCAGTGCTAGCAGTCTAGCAGAGAACACCGGGGAGCTGTTTTTT. Its translation is CSASSLAENTGELFF.

This clonotype was seen a few times. The chain couples TRBV5-5 to TRBJ2-7; D not certain. The CDR3 covers 16 residues. In germline, CDR1 is SGHKS, CDR2 YYEKEE (reference sequence). Between the trimmed V and J ends, which lost 0 bases and 0 bases, there was a span of 13 bases. The CDR3 DNA is TGTGCCAGCAGCTTGGGGTTCCAAAGAAGCTCCTACGAGCAGTACTTC. Protein sequence: CASSLGFQRSSYEQYF.

V gene TRBV15 combines with J gene TRBJ1-4, with D unresolved. Trimming took off 4 bases at V and 0 bases at J, with 9 bases between the two ends. Germline-derived CDR1 and CDR2 are LNHNV and YYDKDF (reference sequence). The CDR3 is 15 amino acids. The CDR3 is CATSNFASTNEKLFF. DNA for the CDR3: TGTGCCACCAGCAACTTTGCATCAACTAATGAAAAACTGTTTTTT.

This clonotype has more than one count but fewer than ten. The chain links TRBV29-1 to TRBJ2-5; maybe TRBD2 (7 bases). Trimming stripped 4 bases from V and 4 bases from J, with 16 bases between. The CDR3 consists of 14 residues. CDR1 and CDR2 (germline): SQVTM, ANQGSEA. The CDR3 reads CSVVTAGAGETQYF. The DNA of the CDR3 is TGCAGCGTTGTGACGGCGGGGGCTGGAGAGACCCAGTACTTC.

The table lists this clonotype with a few counts. The chain couples TRBV20-1 to TRBJ1-2; 7 bases map to TRBD1. This CDR3 comprises 14 residues. Losses at the gene ends were 1 base for V and 6 bases for J; bases not matched to a gene: 8. Germline loops: CDR1 DFQATT, CDR2 SNEGSKA (reference sequence). The CDR3 nucleotides are TGCAGTGCTAGAGTGCAGGGGGATGTCGATGGCTACACCTTC. Its translation is CSARVQGDVDGYTF.

The genes are TRBV5-1 and TRBJ2-1, with unresolved D. In germline, CDR1 is SGHRS, CDR2 YFSETQ. V was clipped by 4 bases and J by 6 bases, with 14 bases between them. The CDR3 is 14 amino acids. Here the CDR3 reads CASSGSIPLNEQFF. The CDR3 nucleotides are TGCGCCAGCAGCGGCTCCATCCCCCTCAATGAGCAGTTCTTC.

This clonotype occurred a few times. The chain combines TRBV30 with TRBJ2-1, with 7 bases lining up with TRBD1. The CDR3 totals 15 residues. Per the germline V gene, CDR1 is GTSNPN and CDR2 is SVGIG (reference sequence). Germline trimming cut 5 bases from V and 2 bases from J; bases unmatched to any gene: 9. The CDR3 DNA reads TGTGCCTGGGCCATCGGGACAGCCACCTACAATGAGCAGTTCTTC. The encoded protein is CAWAIGTATYNEQFF.

This clonotype was seen a few times. V gene TRBV10-3 combines with J gene TRBJ2-1, with a tentative D call TRBD2 (7 bases). In germline, CDR1 is ENHRY, CDR2 SYGVKD. CDR3 size: 15 residues. Trimming took 10 bases from V and 6 from J, leaving 22 bases between them. The CDR3 sequence: CATMVTAGAVNEQFF. CDR3 coding DNA: TGTGCCACGATGGTTACGGCGGGGGCGGTCAATGAGCAGTTCTTC.

This clonotype was picked up a small number of times. This chain connects TRBV7-6 to TRBJ2-1; 7 bases are a match to TRBD1. Germline-derived CDR1 and CDR2 are SGHVS and FNYEAQ. The CDR3 covers 15 residues. With 1 base clipped from V and 4 bases from J, the junction kept 4 bases outside the gene matches. CDR3 nucleotides: TGTGCCAGCAGCTTAGTGACAGGGCCATACAATGAGCAGTTCTTC. Residues: CASSLVTGPYNEQFF. The full variable domain, completed using reference TRBV7-6 and TRBJ2-1, is GAGVSQSPRYKVTKRGQDVALRCDPISGHVSLYWYRQALGQGPEFLTYFNYEAQQDKSGLPNDRFSAERPEGSISTLTIQRTEQRDSAMYRCASSLVTGPYNEQFFGPGTRLTVL.

J is TRBJ2-7 and V is TRBV20-1, with 9 bases matching TRBD2. This CDR3 region has 15 residues. The J segment lost 2 bases and the V segment lost 1 base, leaving 6 bases of the junction unmatched. Germline V CDR1 and CDR2: DFQATT, SNEGSKA (reference sequence). The CDR3 here is CSARVVERGAYEQYF. DNA of the CDR3: TGCAGTGCTAGAGTAGTGGAGCGGGGGGCCTACGAGCAGTACTTC.

Ten or more counts support this clonotype. The chain couples TRBV10-3 to TRBJ2-7, with D possibly matching TRBD1 (7 bases). From germline, CDR1 is ENHRY and CDR2 SYGVKD. Trimming left V 2 bases short and J 0 bases short, with 17 bases between. This CDR3 region has 17 residues. The CDR3 nucleotides are TGTGCCATCAGTGAGCCTGATCAGGGGGGACCCTCCTACGAGCAGTACTTC. Translating it yields CAISEPDQGGPSYEQYF.